The clone carrying this T cell receptor beta chain was found a few times. The antigen is unknown. The sample belongs to a study of identical twins. Unique molecular identifiers were in the cDNA, with template-switch universal primer binding. TCRdb ran MiXCR on the 5' RACE reads and lists one entry per CDR3 protein. The sample includes 250,000 to 350,000 distinct CDR3 sequences, roughly 10% of them seen just once. Notes on the study in general: Because invariant MAIT and iNKT cells could be present, zero-insertion analyses could be partly confounded. It was out-of-frame TCR alpha sharing in monozygotic twins that models underestimated.

These records were also assigned to another study, of yellow fever vaccine responses in identical twins.

The receptor was isolated from a woman between 18 and 30 years old in good health. Sequences were obtained from CD8+ T cells sorted from blood.

Written as DNA, the CDR3 is TGTGCCAGCAGTGAAGCTAGCGGAGAGACCCAGTACTTC. Its translation is CASSEASGETQYF. V gene TRBV11-1 combines with J gene TRBJ2-5; 7 nucleotides line up with TRBD2. Unmatched junction bases numbered 5, after V lost 6 bases and J lost 4 bases. Per germline, CDR1 SGHAT and CDR2 FQDESV (reference sequence). The CDR3 runs 13 residues. The variable domain in full, with the rest retrieved from reference TRBV11-1 and TRBJ2-5, is EAEVAQSPRYKITEKSQAVAFWCDPISGHATLYWYRQILGQGPELLVQFQDESVVDDSQLPKDRFSAERLKGVDSTLKIQPAELGDSAMYLCASSEASGETQYFGPGTRLLVL.